The clone carrying this TCR beta chain was seen only a few times. These data originate in a study of blood T cell repertoires in COVID-19. The CDR3 extends over 14 amino acids. Per germline, CDR1 SGHTA and CDR2 FQGNSA. V was pared by 3 bases and J by 2 bases, with 10 bases between. The assay was immunoSEQ multiplex PCR, and TCRdb's table has in-frame clones only and misses some. The table lists a few hundred thousand clones, roughly 91% of them singletons. The sample taken for sequencing was peripheral blood. This chain connects TRBV7-2 to TRBJ2-5; a weak D match, TRBD2 (5 bases). The receptor was isolated from a man aged 50-59 years with active or convalescent COVID-19. CDR3 sequence: CASSFARAQETQYF. The CDR3 nucleotides are TGTGCCAGCAGCTTTGCGAGGGCGCAAGAGACCCAGTACTTC. The full variable domain, in which reference TRBV7-2 and TRBJ2-5 provide the parts outside the CDR3, is GAGVSQSPSNKVTEKGKDVELRCDPISGHTALYWYRQSLGQGLEFLIYFQGNSAPDKSGLPSDRFSAERTGGSVSTLTIQRTQQEDSAVYLCASSFARAQETQYFGPGTRLLVL.